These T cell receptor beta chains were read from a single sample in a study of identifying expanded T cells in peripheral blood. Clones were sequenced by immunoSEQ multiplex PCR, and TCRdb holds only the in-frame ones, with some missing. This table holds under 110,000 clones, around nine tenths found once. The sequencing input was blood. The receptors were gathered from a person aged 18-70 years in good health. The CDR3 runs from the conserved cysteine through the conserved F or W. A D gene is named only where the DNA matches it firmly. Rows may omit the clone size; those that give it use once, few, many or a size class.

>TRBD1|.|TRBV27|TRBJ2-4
CASSSRTGENIQYF
TGTGCCAGCAGTTCCCGGACAGGGGAAAACATTCAGTACTTC
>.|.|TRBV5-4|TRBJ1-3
CASSLEGEYPAPYSGNTIYF
TGTGCCAGCAGCTTGGAAGGGGAATACCCCGCACCGTACTCTGGAAACACCATATATTTT
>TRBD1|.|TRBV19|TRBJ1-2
CASRDRRRYGYTF
TGTGCCAGTAGGGACAGGAGGAGGTATGGCTACACCTTC
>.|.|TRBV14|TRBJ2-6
CASSQPGPNVLTF
TGTGCCAGCAGCCAACCGGGACCCAACGTCCTGACTTTC
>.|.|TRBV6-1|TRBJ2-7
CASSRDPSSYEQYF
TGTGCCAGCAGTCGCGACCCTAGCTCCTACGAGCAGTACTTC
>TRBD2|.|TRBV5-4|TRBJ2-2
CASGTSDSGELFF
TGTGCCAGCGGGACTAGCGATTCCGGGGAGCTGTTTTTT
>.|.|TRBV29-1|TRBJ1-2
CSVEGGGGYTF
TGCAGCGTTGAAGGTGGAGGTGGCTACACCTTC
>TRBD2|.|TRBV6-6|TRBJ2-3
CASSYSPSGATDTQYF
TGTGCCAGCAGTTACTCGCCTAGCGGGGCCACAGATACGCAGTATTTT
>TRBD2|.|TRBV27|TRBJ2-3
CASGSGGISTDTQYF
TGTGCCAGCGGAAGCGGGGGGATTAGCACAGATACGCAGTATTTT
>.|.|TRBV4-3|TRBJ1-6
CASSQARFYNSPLHF
TGCGCCAGCAGCCAAGCTCGGTTCTATAATTCACCCCTCCACTTT
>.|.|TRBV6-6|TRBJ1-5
CASSYIQGGQPQHF
TGTGCCAGCAGTTACATCCAGGGCGGTCAGCCCCAGCATTTT
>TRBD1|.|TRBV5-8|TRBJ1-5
CASSPGTVLDQPQHF
TGTGCCAGCAGTCCCGGGACAGTTCTAGATCAGCCCCAGCATTTT
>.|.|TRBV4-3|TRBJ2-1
CASSQDYPDRPYNEQFF
TGCGCCAGCAGCCAAGATTACCCGGACAGACCTTACAATGAGCAGTTCTTC
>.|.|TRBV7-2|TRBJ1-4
CASSLQGGGEKLFF
TGTGCCAGCAGCTTACAGGGAGGTGGTGAAAAACTGTTTTTT
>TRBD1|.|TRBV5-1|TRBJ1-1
CASSFGTGSMTVEAFF
TGCGCCAGCAGCTTTGGGACAGGTTCCATGACAGTCGAAGCTTTCTTT
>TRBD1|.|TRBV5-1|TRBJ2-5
CASRLRDRGSETQYF
TGCGCCAGCAGGCTCCGGGACAGGGGATCAGAGACCCAGTACTTC
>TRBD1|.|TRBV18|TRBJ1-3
CASSPSGTGSGAGNTIYF
TGTGCCAGCTCACCTTCGGGGACAGGATCAGGGGCTGGAAACACCATATATTTT
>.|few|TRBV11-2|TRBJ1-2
CASSLGAGYTF
TGTGCCAGCAGCTTAGGCGCGGGCTACACCTTC
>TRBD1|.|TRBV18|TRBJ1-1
CASGGTGQNTEAFF
TGTGCCAGCGGGGGGACAGGGCAGAACACTGAAGCTTTCTTT
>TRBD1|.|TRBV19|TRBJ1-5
CASSAELGQGSRVPSLAQHF
TGTGCCAGTAGTGCCGAACTAGGACAGGGGAGCAGGGTTCCCTCATTGGCCCAGCATTTT
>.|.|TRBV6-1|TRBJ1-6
CASSERGASDNSPLHF
TGTGCCAGCAGTGAAAGGGGGGCGTCGGACAATTCACCCCTCCACTTT
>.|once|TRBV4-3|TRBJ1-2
CASSQDRGEDYGYTF
TGCGCCAGCAGCCAAGATCGGGGGGAGGACTATGGCTACACCTTC
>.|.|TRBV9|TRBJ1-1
CASSDMTGRKRGTEAFF
TGTGCCAGCAGCGATATGACAGGCCGTAAAAGGGGGACTGAAGCTTTCTTT
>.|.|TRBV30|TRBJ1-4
CAWSGLGRNEKLFF
TGTGCCTGGAGTGGCCTGGGCCGAAATGAAAAACTGTTTTTT
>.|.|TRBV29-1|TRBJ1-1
CSVEWGGGRTEAFF
TGCAGCGTTGAATGGGGCGGGGGCCGCACTGAAGCTTTCTTT
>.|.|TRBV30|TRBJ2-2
CAWSVGLFGELFF
TGTGCCTGGAGTGTAGGCCTCTTCGGGGAGCTGTTTTTT
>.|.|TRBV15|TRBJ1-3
CATSRVLAPGGNTIYF
TGTGCCACCAGCAGAGTATTAGCGCCAGGCGGAAACACCATATATTTT
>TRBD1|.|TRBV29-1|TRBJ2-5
CSVGQVERETQYF
TGCAGCGTGGGACAGGTGGAAAGGGAGACCCAGTACTTC
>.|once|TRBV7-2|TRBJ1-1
CASSLVAGHLNTEAFF
TGTGCCAGCAGCTTAGTCGCAGGACATTTGAACACTGAAGCTTTCTTT
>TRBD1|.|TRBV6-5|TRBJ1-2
CASRGTALLYGYTF
TGTGCCAGCAGGGGGACAGCTCTTCTCTATGGCTACACCTTC
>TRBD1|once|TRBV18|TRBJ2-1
CASSPADRQGIYNEQFF
TGTGCCAGCTCACCCGCCGACCGACAGGGGATCTACAATGAGCAGTTCTTC
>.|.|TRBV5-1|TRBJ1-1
CASSLFKEGTEAFF
TGCGCCAGCAGCTTGTTCAAGGAGGGGACTGAAGCTTTCTTT
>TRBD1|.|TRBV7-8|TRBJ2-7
CASSSGQGAEQYF
TGTGCCAGCAGCTCAGGACAGGGCGCCGAGCAGTACTTC
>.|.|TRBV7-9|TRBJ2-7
CASSRSGASNEQYF
TGTGCCAGCAGCCGTTCGGGGGCTTCCAACGAGCAGTACTTC
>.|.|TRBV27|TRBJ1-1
CASRSGVATEAFF
TGTGCCAGCAGATCAGGGGTGGCCACTGAAGCTTTCTTT
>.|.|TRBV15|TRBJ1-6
CATSRTTRLGRLVSYNSPLHF
TGTGCCACCAGCAGAACCACTCGATTAGGGCGGCTGGTCTCCTATAATTCACCCCTCCACTTT
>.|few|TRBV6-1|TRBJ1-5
CASSEVGAGAGQPQHF
TGTGCCAGCAGTGAAGTGGGGGCGGGCGCGGGTCAGCCCCAGCATTTT
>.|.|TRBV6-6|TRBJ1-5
CASSLKRGYDNQPQHF
TGTGCCAGCAGTCTTAAAAGGGGGTATGACAATCAGCCCCAGCATTTT
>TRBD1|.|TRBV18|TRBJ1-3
CASSPLDTGGSLSGNTIYF
TGTGCCAGCTCACCATTAGATACAGGGGGAAGCCTCTCTGGAAACACCATATATTTT
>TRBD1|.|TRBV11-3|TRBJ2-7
CASSLGQGNNEQYF
TGTGCCAGCAGCCTAGGACAGGGTAACAACGAGCAGTACTTC
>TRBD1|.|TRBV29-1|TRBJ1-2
CSATGGDDYTYGYTF
TGCAGCGCGACAGGGGGCGACGACTACACTTATGGCTACACCTTC
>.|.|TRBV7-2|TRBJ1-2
CASSTRQLGHTF
TGTGCCAGCAGCACCCGACAGCTTGGTCACACCTTC
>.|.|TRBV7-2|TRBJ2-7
CASSLVATGEQYF
TGTGCCAGCAGCTTAGTAGCAACGGGCGAGCAGTACTTC
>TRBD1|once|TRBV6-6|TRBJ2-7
CANRQGPSYEQYF
TGTGCCAACCGACAGGGGCCCTCCTACGAGCAGTACTTC
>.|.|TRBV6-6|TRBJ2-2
CASSYRDTGELFF
TGTGCCAGCAGTTACAGGGACACCGGGGAGCTGTTTTTT
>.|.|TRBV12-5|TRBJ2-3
CASGLVWRSTDTQYF
TGTGCTAGTGGTTTGGTATGGCGTAGCACAGATACGCAGTATTTT
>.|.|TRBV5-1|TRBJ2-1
CASSFIGYNEQFF
TGCGCCAGCAGCTTTATTGGGTACAATGAGCAGTTCTTC
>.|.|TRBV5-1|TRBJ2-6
CASSLGGTDPSGANVLTF
TGCGCCAGCAGCTTGGGAGGGACGGACCCCTCTGGGGCCAACGTCCTGACTTTC
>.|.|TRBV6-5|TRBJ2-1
CASSSGFSSYNEQFF
TGTGCCAGCAGTTCCGGGTTTAGCTCCTACAATGAGCAGTTCTTC